A selection of T cell receptor beta chains follows, all from one sample in a study of cytomegalovirus exposure and HLA in healthy donors. Generated by immunoSEQ multiplex PCR, the TCRdb table keeps only in-frame clones and is missing some. The data hold approximately 270,000 clones, with 70% to 90% observed a single time. Input material: PBMCs. The receptors stem from a young woman in good health and CMV-seronegative. Both conserved end residues are part of each CDR3. Fields, in order: clone size, D gene, V gene, J gene, CDR3 DNA, CDR3 protein. A D gene is named only where the DNA matches it firmly. Clone size is given for some rows only: seen once, a few or many times, or a class if the clone is expanded.

.	.	TRBV12-5	TRBJ1-2	TGTGCTAGTGGTTACGACCTGGGGCGTCTCGGTGGCTACACCTTC	CASGYDLGRLGGYTF
.	.	TRBV5-1	TRBJ2-1	TGCGCCAGCAGCTTGGCGCGGCCCTACAATGAGCAGTTCTTC	CASSLARPYNEQFF
.	.	TRBV2	TRBJ1-2	TGTGCCAGCAGGGAGGGGGGGAACTATGGCTACACCTTC	CASREGGNYGYTF
.	.	TRBV7-8	TRBJ1-1	TGTGCCAGCAGCTTAACCCCCGCGGCGGTAGCTTTCTTT	CASSLTPAAVAFF
.	.	TRBV28	TRBJ1-2	TGTGCCAGCAGTTTAATGCAGGGGCTATACGGCTACACCTTC	CASSLMQGLYGYTF
.	TRBD1	TRBV6-5	TRBJ1-3	TGTGCCACCAAAACAGGGGTGGACACCATATATTTT	CATKTGVDTIYF
.	TRBD1	TRBV27	TRBJ2-1	TGTGCCAGCTGGACAGGGTTGAACAATGAGCAGTTCTTC	CASWTGLNNEQFF
.	.	TRBV30	TRBJ2-2	TGTGCCTGGAGTCCTCGGGATCGAGACACCGGGGAGCTGTTTTTT	CAWSPRDRDTGELFF
.	TRBD2	TRBV30	TRBJ2-1	TGTGCCTGGAGGACTAGCGGGGGGGGCTACAATGAGCAGTTCTTC	CAWRTSGGGYNEQFF
once	TRBD2	TRBV27	TRBJ2-1	TGTGCCAGCAGTCCAGGGACTAGCGGGAGTTACAATGAGCAGTTCTTC	CASSPGTSGSYNEQFF
.	.	TRBV5-1	TRBJ1-1	TGCGCCAGCAGCTTGGGAGGGTGGCCTGGAAAGGACACTGAAGCTTTCTTT	CASSLGGWPGKDTEAFF
.	TRBD1	TRBV5-1	TRBJ2-2	TGCGCCAGCAGCTTGGAGGGGGCTCCCGGGGAGCTGTTTTTT	CASSLEGAPGELFF
.	.	TRBV27	TRBJ1-2	TGTGCCAGCAGTTTGAAACAGCAAACTGGCTACACCTTC	CASSLKQQTGYTF
once	.	TRBV7-2	TRBJ2-3	TGTGCCAGCAGCTTAGCGTCCTCCACAGATACGCAGTATTTT	CASSLASSTDTQYF
few	.	TRBV30	TRBJ1-1	TGTGCCTGGAGTGGACAGCTGAACACTGAAGCTTTCTTT	CAWSGQLNTEAFF
.	.	TRBV5-1	TRBJ2-5	TGCGCCAGCAGCGCGGGTCTACCGGAGACCCAGTACTTC	CASSAGLPETQYF
.	TRBD2	TRBV4-1	TRBJ2-5	TGCGCCAGCAGCCAAGATATGACTAGCGGAGAGACCCAGTACTTC	CASSQDMTSGETQYF
.	.	TRBV5-6	TRBJ2-3	TGTGCCAGCAGCTTGGGGGCGGGACCATACACAGATACGCAGTATTTT	CASSLGAGPYTDTQYF
.	.	TRBV5-1	TRBJ1-1	TGCGCCAGCAGCTTAGAGCATGGCACTGAAGCTTTCTTT	CASSLEHGTEAFF
.	.	TRBV5-4	TRBJ1-2	TGTGCCAGCAGCCGACAAATTACAGGGTCTGGCTACACCTTC	CASSRQITGSGYTF
.	.	TRBV13	TRBJ2-2	TGTGCCAGCAGCACAACCGGGACTCTAGGTTATTACGGGGAGCTGTTTTTT	CASSTTGTLGYYGELFF
.	TRBD2	TRBV5-4	TRBJ2-1	TGTGCCAGCAGCTTAACTAGCGGGGGGGCCTTTGAGCAGTTCTTC	CASSLTSGGAFEQFF
.	TRBD2	TRBV19	TRBJ2-3	TGTGCCAGTAGTAGGGGCATGACTAGCGGGAGATTTCCAGATACGCAGTATTTT	CASSRGMTSGRFPDTQYF
.	.	TRBV6-6	TRBJ2-2	TGTGCCAGCAGTTACTCTTACAGGGAGAACACCGGGGAGCTGTTTTTT	CASSYSYRENTGELFF
.	TRBD2	TRBV7-3	TRBJ2-1	TGTGCCAGCAGCTCTACGACTAGCGGGGCTGGGAATGAGCAGTTCTTC	CASSSTTSGAGNEQFF
.	TRBD1	TRBV11-2	TRBJ2-7	TGTGCCAGCAGCTTAGGACAGGGCACTTACGAGCAGTACTTC	CASSLGQGTYEQYF
few	TRBD1	TRBV9	TRBJ2-1	TGTGCCAGCAGCTGGACAGGGATCCCCCAAGAGCAGTTCTTC	CASSWTGIPQEQFF
.	.	TRBV4-2	TRBJ2-7	TGTGCCAGCAGCCAAGAAAAAGGGGGCTCCTACGAGCAGTACTTC	CASSQEKGGSYEQYF
once	TRBD1	TRBV6-6	TRBJ2-1	TGTGCCAGCAGCCCCCCTGGGGACAGATACAATGAGCAGTTCTTC	CASSPPGDRYNEQFF
.	.	TRBV6-6	TRBJ2-5	TGTGCCAGCAGTGTCGGCGGACAGGGGCGGGAGGCCCAGTACTTC	CASSVGGQGREAQYF